This T cell receptor (beta chain) was captured in a study of CD8 T cells in ankylosing spondylitis. From the 5' RACE reads, TCRdb called clonotypes with MiXCR, one entry per CDR3 protein. The profile shows under 250,000 distinct CDR3 sequences, roughly 32% of them singletons. This clonotype showed up many times. The antigen is not known. Study results and caveats: Significant enrichment of disease-linked clones was reported in matched ankylosing spondylitis synovial fluid.

Germline-derived CDR1 and CDR2 are ENHRY and SYGVKD. The V gene end was trimmed by 10 bases and the J gene end by 6 bases; junction bases not matched to a gene: 13. The CDR3 totals 17 residues. Sequencing input: blood, either unsorted or a sorted T cell fraction (not recorded which). The rearrangement uses TRBV10-3 and TRBJ2-1, with 15 bases matching TRBD2. The clonotype originates from a male donor with ankylosing spondylitis or in good health (not recorded which). CDR3 sequence reads: CATQGLAGGMEANEQFF. DNA of the CDR3: TGTGCCACTCAAGGACTAGCGGGGGGGATGGAGGCCAATGAGCAGTTCTTC.